The sequence of this T cell receptor (beta chain) was determined in a study of T cell repertoires in ileal Crohn's disease. The V end was cut by 0 bases, the J end by 3 bases, with 12 bases between. Germline loops: CDR1 MNHEY, CDR2 SVGAGI. This CDR3 has 15 residues. The study, taken as a whole, reports: Compared with non-smokers, active smokers at surgery showed more clonal expansions. Endoscopic recurrence occurred in every patient whose clonality exceeded 26.8%.

Regarding this clone: Its cognate antigen is unknown.

Sequenced by immunoSEQ multiplex PCR; TCRdb stores in-frame clones only, minus some. Found here are 25,000 to 30,000 clones, approximately 78% of them singletons; the top ten hold roughly 5.5%. The sequenced material came from ileal tissue. The sequence was collected from an adult with Crohn's disease. The chain carries TRBV6-5 and TRBJ2-7; D is unclear. For the CDR3, the DNA is TGTGCCAGCAGTTACTCGCGGTCAAGCTACTACGAGCAGTACTTC. Its translation: CASSYSRSSYYEQYF.